Sequencing of this TCR beta chain was carried out in a study of blood T cell repertoires in COVID-19. This CDR3 spans 17 amino acids. The trim removed 3 bases at V and 2 bases at J, leaving 9 bases unmatched. Germline values: CDR1 SGDLS, CDR2 YYNGEE. Clones were sequenced by immunoSEQ multiplex PCR, and TCRdb holds only the in-frame ones, with some missing. The sample contains hundreds of thousands of clones, around 90% of which appear only once. The specimen sequenced was peripheral blood. V and J are TRBV9 and TRBJ1-4; 8 positions agree with TRBD1. The TCR comes from a woman aged 40 to 50 with COVID-19, enrolled during active disease. The chain's CDR3 is CASSASPSGGTNEKLFF. Written as DNA, the CDR3 is TGTGCCAGCAGCGCATCCCCCTCAGGGGGCACTAATGAAAAACTGTTTTTT.